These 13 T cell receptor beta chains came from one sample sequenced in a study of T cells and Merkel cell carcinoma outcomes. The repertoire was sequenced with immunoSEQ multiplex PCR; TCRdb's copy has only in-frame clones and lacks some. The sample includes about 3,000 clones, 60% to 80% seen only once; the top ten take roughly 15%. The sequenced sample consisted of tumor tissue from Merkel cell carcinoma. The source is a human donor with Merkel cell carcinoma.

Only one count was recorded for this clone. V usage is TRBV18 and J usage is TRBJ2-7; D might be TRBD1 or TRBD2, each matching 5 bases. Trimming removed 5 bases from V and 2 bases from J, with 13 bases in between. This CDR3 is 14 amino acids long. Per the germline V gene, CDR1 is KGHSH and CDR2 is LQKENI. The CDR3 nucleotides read TGTGCCAGCTCAACGGGGCAGTATGCCTACGAGCAGTACTTC. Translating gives CASSTGQYAYEQYF.

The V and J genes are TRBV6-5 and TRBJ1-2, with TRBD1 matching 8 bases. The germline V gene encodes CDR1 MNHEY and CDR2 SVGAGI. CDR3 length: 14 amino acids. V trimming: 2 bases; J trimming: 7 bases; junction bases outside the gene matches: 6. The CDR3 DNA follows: TGTGCCAGCAGTTACGCAGGGGGCTACTCTGGCTACACCTTC. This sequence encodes CASSYAGGYSGYTF.

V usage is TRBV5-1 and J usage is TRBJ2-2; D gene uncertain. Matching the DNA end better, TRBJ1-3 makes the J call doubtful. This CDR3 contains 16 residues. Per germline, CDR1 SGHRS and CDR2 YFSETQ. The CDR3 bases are TGCGCCAGCAGCTTGGACAGTAGCCCCTCTGGAAACACCATATATTTT. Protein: CASSLDSSPSGNTIYF.

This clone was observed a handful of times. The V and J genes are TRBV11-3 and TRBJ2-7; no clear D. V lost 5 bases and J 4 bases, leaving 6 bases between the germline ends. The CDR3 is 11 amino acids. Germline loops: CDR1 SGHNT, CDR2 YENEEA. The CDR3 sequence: CASSRGYEQYF. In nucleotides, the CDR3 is TGTGCCAGCAGCCGTGGGTACGAGCAGTACTTC.

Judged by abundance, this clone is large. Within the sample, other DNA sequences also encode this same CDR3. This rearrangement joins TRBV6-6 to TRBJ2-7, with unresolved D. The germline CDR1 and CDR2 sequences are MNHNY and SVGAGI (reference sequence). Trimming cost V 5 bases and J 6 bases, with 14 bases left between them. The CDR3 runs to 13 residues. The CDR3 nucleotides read TGTGCCAGCAGTCCCGCGGTGAGAAGCGAGCAGTACTTC. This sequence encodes CASSPAVRSEQYF.

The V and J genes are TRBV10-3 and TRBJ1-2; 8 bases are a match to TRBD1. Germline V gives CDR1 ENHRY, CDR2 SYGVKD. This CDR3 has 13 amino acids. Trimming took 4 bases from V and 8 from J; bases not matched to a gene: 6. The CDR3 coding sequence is TGTGCCATCAGTGGACAGGGGCCGGGGGGCTACACCTTC. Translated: CAISGQGPGGYTF.

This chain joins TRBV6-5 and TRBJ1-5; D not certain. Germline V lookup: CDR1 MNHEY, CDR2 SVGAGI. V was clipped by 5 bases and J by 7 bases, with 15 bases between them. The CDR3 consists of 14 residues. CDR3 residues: CASSIGGLGQPQHF. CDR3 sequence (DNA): TGTGCCAGCAGTATAGGAGGGTTGGGACAGCCCCAGCATTTT.

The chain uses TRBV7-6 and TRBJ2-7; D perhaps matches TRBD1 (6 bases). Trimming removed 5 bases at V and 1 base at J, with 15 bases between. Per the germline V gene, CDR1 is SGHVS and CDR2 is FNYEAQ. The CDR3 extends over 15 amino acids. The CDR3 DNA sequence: TGTGCCAGCAGCCGCGGACAGACCACGTCCTACGAGCAGTACTTC. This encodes CASSRGQTTSYEQYF. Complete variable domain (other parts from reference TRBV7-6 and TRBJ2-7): GAGVSQSPRYKVTKRGQDVALRCDPISGHVSLYWYRQALGQGPEFLTYFNYEAQQDKSGLPNDRFSAERPEGSISTLTIQRTEQRDSAMYRCASSRGQTTSYEQYFGPGTRLTVT.

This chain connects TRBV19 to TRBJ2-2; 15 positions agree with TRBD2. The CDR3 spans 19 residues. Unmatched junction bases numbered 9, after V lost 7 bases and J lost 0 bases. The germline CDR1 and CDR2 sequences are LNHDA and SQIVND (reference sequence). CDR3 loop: CASTSGGLAGGANTGELFF. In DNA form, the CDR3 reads TGTGCCAGTACCTCAGGGGGACTAGCGGGGGGCGCGAACACCGGGGAGCTGTTTTTT.

The CDR3 loop reads CASRGGSINEKLFF. The CDR3 DNA sequence: TGTGCCAGCAGGGGGGGGTCTATTAATGAAAAACTGTTTTTT. V gene TRBV7-9 combines with J gene TRBJ1-4, with a possible D match to TRBD1 (5 bases). The CDR3 runs 14 residues. V was trimmed by 6 bases and J by 4 bases, leaving 12 bases between them. From germline, CDR1 is SEHNR and CDR2 FQNEAQ (reference sequence).

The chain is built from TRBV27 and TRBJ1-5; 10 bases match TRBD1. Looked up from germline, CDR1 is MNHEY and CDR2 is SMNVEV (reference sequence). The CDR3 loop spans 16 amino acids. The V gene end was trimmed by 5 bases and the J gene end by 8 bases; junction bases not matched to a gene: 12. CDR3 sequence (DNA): TGTGCCAGCAGTAGGCCCGGGACAGGGGCTGTAGAGCCCCAGCATTTT. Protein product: CASSRPGTGAVEPQHF.

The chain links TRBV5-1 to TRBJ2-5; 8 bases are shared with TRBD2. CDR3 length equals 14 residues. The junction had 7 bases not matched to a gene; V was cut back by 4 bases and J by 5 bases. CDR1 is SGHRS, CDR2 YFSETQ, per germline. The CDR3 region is CASSPLAGMETQYF. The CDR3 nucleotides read TGCGCCAGCAGCCCTTTAGCGGGGATGGAGACCCAGTACTTC.

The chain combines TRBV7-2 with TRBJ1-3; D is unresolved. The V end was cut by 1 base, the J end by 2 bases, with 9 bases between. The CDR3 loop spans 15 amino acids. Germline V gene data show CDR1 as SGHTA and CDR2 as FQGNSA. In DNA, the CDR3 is TGTGCCAGCAGCTTAGATCGGTATCCTGGAAACACCATATATTTT. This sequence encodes CASSLDRYPGNTIYF.